This TCR beta chain was profiled in a study of T cells after yellow fever vaccination. About the research overall: Researchers used SMART-Seq v4 Ultra Low Input to prepare fractions that had low cell numbers.

Points from the study as a whole: Among all clonotypes, a small share was observed in both CD4 and CD8 compartments. Peak timing came faster in the weaker secondary response, day 5 versus 15.

It was through 5'RACE template switching that TCR cDNA was made, with a universal primer site and UMIs added. TCRdb reanalysed the 5' RACE reads using MiXCR and keeps one entry per CDR3 protein. The table has 450,000 to 550,000 distinct CDR3 sequences, around a fifth seen once; the top ten hold less than 20%. This clonotype was counted a single time. No antigen is known for it. J lost 0 bases, V lost 1 base, and 5 bases had no gene match. The CDR3 loop spans 16 amino acids. The germline V gene has CDR1 LGHNA and CDR2 YSLEER. This receptor was identified in a man younger than 35 who received the YFV17D yellow fever vaccine. The chain has TRBV4-3 and TRBJ1-2, with TRBD1 identical over 7 bases. This specimen consisted of PBMCs, obtained around 3 weeks after the first yellow fever vaccination. The DNA of the CDR3 is TGCGCCAGCAGCCAAGTTGGACAGGCAGCTAACTATGGCTACACCTTC. It encodes CASSQVGQAANYGYTF.